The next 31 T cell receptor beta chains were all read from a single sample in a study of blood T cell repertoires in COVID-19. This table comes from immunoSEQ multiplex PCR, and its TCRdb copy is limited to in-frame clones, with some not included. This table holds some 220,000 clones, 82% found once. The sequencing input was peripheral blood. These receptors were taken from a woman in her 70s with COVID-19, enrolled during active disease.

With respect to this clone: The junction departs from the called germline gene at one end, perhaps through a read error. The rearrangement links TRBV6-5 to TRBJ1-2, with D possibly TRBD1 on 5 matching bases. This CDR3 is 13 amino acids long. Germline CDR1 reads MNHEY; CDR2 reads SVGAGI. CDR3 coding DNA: TGTGCCAGCAGTTACGTAAACGGCAGGGCTATCTCCTTC. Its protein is CASSYVNGRAISF.

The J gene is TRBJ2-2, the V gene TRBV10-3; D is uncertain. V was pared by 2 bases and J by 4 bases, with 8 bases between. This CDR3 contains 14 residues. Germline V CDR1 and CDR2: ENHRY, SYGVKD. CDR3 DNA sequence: TGTGCCATCAGTGAGACAGAATTCACCGGGGAGCTGTTTTTT. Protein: CAISETEFTGELFF.

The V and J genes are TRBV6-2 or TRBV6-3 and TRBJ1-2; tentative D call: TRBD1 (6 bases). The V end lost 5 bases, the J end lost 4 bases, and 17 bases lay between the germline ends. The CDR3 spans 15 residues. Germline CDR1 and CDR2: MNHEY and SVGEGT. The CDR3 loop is CASSPQGFMGYGYTF. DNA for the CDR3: TGTGCCAGCAGTCCACAGGGTTTTATGGGCTATGGCTACACCTTC.

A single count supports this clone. This CDR3 reads CASSFGGLANSPLHF. For the CDR3, the DNA is TGCGCCAGCAGCTTCGGGGGACTCGCTAATTCACCCCTCCACTTT. The chain has TRBV5-1 and TRBJ1-6; possibly TRBD1 for D (5 bases). Trimming removed 2 bases at V and 6 bases at J, with 12 bases between. The CDR3 loop spans 15 amino acids. Germline V gene data show CDR1 as SGHRS and CDR2 as YFSETQ.

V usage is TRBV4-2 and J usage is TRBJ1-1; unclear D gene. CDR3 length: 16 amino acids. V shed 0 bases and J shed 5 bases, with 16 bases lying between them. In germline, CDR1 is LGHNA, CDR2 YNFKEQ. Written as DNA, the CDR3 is TGTGCCAGCAGCCAAGATCAGGCCGCCGCCGGAACTGAAGCTTTCTTT. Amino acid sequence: CASSQDQAAAGTEAFF.

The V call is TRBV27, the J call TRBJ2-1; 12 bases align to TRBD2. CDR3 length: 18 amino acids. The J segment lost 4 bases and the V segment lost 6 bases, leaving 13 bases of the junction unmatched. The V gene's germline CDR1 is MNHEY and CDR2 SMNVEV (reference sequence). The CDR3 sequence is CASSLFSSGTSGYNEQFF. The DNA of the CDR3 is TGTGCCAGCAGCCTTTTCTCGTCGGGGACTAGCGGGTACAATGAGCAGTTCTTC.

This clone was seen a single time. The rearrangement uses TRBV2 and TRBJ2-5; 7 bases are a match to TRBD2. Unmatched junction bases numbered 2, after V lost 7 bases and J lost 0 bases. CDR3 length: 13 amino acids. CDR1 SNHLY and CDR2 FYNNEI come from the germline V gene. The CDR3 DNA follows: TGTGCCAGCAAGGGGACTAACCAAGAGACCCAGTACTTC. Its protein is CASKGTNQETQYF.

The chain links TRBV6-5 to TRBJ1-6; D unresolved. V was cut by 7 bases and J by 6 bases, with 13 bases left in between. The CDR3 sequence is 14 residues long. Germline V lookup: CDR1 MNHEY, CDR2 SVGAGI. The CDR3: CASNEGGLNSPLHF. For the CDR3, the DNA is TGTGCCAGCAACGAGGGTGGACTTAATTCACCCCTCCACTTT.

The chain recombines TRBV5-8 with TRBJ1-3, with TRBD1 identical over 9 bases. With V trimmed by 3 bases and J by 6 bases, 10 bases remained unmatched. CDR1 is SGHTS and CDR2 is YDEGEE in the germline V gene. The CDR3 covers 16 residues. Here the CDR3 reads CASSSTRGQGLNTIYF. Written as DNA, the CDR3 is TGTGCCAGCAGCTCCACCCGGGGACAGGGACTAAACACCATATATTTT.

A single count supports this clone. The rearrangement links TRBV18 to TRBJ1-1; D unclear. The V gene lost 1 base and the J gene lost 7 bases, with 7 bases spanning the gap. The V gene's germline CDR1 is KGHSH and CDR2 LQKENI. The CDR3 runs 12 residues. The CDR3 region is CASSPRAREAFF. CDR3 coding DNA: TGTGCCAGCTCACCACGGGCCCGTGAAGCTTTCTTT.

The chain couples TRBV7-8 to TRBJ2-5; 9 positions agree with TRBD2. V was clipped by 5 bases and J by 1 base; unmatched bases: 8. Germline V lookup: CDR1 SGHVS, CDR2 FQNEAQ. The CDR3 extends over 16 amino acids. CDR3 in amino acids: CASSRRIAGAQETQYF. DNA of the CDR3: TGTGCCAGCAGCCGAAGGATAGCGGGAGCCCAAGAGACCCAGTACTTC.

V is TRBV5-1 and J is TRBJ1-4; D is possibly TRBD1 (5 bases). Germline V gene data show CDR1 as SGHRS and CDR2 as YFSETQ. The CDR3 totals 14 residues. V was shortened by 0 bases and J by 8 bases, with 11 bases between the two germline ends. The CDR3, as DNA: TGCGCCAGCAGCTTGGAGGGGAATTACGAAAAACTGTTTTTT. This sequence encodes CASSLEGNYEKLFF.

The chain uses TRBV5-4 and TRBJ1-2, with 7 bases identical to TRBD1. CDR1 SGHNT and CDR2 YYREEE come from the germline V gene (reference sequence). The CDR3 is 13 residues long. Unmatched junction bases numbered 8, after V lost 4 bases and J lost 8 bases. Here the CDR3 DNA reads TGTGCCAGCAGCCGAGACAGGGTTGGGGGCTACACCTTC. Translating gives CASSRDRVGGYTF.

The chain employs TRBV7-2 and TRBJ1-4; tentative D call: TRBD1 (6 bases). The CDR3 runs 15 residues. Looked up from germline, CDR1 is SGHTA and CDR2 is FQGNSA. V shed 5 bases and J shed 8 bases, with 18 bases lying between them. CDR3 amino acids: CASSLRGGAREKLFF. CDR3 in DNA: TGTGCCAGCAGCCTCCGGGGGGGGGCGAGAGAAAAACTGTTTTTT.

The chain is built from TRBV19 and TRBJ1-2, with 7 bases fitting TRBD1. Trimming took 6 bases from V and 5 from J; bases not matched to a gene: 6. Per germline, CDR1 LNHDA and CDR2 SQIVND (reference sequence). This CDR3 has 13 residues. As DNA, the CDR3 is TGTGCCAGTAGCAGGGACAGAGGATATGGCTACACCTTC. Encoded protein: CASSRDRGYGYTF.

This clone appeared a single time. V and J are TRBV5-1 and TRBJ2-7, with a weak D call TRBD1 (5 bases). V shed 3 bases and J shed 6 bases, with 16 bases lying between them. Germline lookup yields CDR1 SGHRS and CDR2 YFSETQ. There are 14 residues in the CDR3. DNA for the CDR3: TGCGCCAGCAGCTCGCAGGGTAACCCAATCGAGCAGTACTTC. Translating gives CASSSQGNPIEQYF.

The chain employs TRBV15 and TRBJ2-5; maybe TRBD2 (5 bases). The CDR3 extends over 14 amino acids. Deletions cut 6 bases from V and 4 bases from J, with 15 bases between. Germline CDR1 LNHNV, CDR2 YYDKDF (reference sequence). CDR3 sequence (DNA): TGTGCCACCAGTAGAAGTGGAGGTGGAGAGACCCAGTACTTC. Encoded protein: CATSRSGGGETQYF.

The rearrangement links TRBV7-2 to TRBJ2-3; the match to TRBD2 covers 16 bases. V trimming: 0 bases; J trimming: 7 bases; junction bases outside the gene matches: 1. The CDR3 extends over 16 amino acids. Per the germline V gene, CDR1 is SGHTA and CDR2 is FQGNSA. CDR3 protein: CASSLAGLAGGNTQYF. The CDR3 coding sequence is TGTGCCAGCAGCTTAGCGGGACTAGCGGGGGGGAATACGCAGTATTTT. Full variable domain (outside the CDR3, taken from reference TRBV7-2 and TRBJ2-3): GAGVSQSPSNKVTEKGKDVELRCDPISGHTALYWYRQSLGQGLEFLIYFQGNSAPDKSGLPSDRFSAERTGGSVSTLTIQRTQQEDSAVYLCASSLAGLAGGNTQYFGPGTRLTVL.

DNA for the CDR3: TGTGCCAGCAGTGACCCTTTGGAAACAGGTTCTAGCTCTGGAAACACCATATATTTT. Amino acid sequence: CASSDPLETGSSSGNTIYF. The chain uses TRBV6-4 and TRBJ1-3; D is perhaps TRBD1 (5 bases). V lost 2 bases, J lost 0 bases, and 20 bases lay in between. The CDR3 consists of 19 residues. Germline CDR1 MRHNA, CDR2 SNTAGT.

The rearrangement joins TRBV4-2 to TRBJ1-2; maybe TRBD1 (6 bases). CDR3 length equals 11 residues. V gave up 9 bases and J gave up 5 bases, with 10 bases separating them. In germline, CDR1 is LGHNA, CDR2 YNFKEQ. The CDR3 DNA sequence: TGTGCCAGGGACAGAATGTATGGCTACACCTTC. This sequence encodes CARDRMYGYTF.

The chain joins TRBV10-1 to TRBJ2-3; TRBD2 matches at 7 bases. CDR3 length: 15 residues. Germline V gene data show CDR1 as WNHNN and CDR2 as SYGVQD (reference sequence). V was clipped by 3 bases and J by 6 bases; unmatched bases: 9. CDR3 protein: CASSEGLAEGDTQYF. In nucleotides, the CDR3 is TGCGCCAGCAGTGAAGGTCTAGCGGAAGGGGATACGCAGTATTTT.

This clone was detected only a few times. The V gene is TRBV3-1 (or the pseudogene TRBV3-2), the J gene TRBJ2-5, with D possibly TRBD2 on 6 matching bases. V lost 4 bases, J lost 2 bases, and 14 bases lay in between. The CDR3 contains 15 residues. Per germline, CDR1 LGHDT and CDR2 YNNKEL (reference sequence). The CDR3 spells CASSRGTERQETQYF. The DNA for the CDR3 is TGTGCCAGCAGCCGAGGGACTGAGAGACAAGAGACCCAGTACTTC.

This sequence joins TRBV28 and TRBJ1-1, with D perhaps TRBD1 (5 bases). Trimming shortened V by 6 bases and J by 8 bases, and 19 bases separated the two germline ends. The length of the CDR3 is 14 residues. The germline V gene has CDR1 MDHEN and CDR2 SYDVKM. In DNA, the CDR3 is TGTGCCAGCAGACCCGGGACCGGGGGTGGCGAAGCTTTCTTT. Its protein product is CASRPGTGGGEAFF. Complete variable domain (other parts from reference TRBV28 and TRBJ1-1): DVKVTQSSRYLVKRTGEKVFLECVQDMDHENMFWYRQDPGLGLRLIYFSYDVKMKEKGDIPEGYSVSREKKERFSLILESASTNQTSMYLCASRPGTGGGEAFFGQGTRLTVV.

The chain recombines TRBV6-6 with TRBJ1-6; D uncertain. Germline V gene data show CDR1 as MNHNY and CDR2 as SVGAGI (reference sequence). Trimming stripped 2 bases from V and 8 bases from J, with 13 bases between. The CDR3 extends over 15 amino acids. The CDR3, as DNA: TGTGCCAGCAGTTACCTCACGGAAGGAGATTCACCCCTCCACTTT. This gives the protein CASSYLTEGDSPLHF.

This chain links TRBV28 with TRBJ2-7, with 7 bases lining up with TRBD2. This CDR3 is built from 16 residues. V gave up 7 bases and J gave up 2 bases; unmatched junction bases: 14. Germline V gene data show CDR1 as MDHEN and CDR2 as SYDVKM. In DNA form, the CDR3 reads TGTGCCAGCAAAAGGGACTACCTTACATCCCCCTACGAGCAGTACTTC. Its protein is CASKRDYLTSPYEQYF.

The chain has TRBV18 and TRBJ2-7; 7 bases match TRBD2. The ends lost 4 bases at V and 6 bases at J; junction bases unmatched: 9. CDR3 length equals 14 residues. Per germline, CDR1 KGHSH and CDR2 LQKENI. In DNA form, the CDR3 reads TGTGCCAGCTCACGGGCGGGAGTGAAGGGCGAGCAGTACTTC. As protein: CASSRAGVKGEQYF.

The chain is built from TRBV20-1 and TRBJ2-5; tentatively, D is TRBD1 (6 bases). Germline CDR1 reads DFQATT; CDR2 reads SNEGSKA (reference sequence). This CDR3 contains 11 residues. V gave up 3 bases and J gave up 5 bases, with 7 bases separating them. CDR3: CSASTGETQYF. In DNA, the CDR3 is TGCAGTGCTAGTACAGGGGAGACCCAGTACTTC.

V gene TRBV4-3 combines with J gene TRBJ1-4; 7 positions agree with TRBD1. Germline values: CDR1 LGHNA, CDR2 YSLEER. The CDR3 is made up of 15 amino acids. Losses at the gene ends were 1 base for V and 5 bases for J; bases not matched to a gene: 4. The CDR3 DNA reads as TGCGCCAGCAGCCAAGGGGACAGACAAAATGAAAAACTGTTTTTT. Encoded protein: CASSQGDRQNEKLFF.

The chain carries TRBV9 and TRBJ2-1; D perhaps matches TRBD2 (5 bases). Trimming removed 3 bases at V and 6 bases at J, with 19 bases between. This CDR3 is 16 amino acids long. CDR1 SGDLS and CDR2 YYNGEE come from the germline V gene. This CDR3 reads CASSGRAAKSLNEQFF. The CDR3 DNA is TGTGCCAGCAGCGGTCGAGCGGCAAAATCCCTCAATGAGCAGTTCTTC.

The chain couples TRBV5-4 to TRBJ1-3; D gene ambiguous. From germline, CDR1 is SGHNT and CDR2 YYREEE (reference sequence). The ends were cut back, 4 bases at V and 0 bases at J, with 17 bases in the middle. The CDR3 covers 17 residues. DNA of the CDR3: TGTGCCAGCAGCGTAGGAACACAGACCATCTCTGGAAACACCATATATTTT. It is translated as CASSVGTQTISGNTIYF.

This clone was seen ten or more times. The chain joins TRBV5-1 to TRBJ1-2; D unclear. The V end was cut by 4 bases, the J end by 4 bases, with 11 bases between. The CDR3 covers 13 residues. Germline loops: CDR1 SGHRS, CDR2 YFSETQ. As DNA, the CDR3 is TGCGCCAGCAGCCCCAGCGACGCCTATGGCTACACCTTC. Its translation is CASSPSDAYGYTF.